Listed below are T cell receptor beta chains from one sample, sequenced in a study of blood T cell repertoires in COVID-19. Assay used: immunoSEQ multiplex PCR; TCRdb lists only in-frame clones, some missing. The data hold a few hundred thousand clones, with 80% to 90% observed a single time. The sample comprised peripheral blood. These receptors were obtained from an older woman with acute or convalescent COVID-19. Both conserved end residues are part of each CDR3. The order of the fields is V gene, D gene, J gene, clone size, CDR3 DNA, CDR3 protein. D genes are given only for firm matches. Size is stated for part of the rows, as once, few or many counts, or as a class when the clone is expanded.

TRBV2,TRBD1,TRBJ1-4,-,TGTGCCAGCAGCGGGCAGGGGGTAACTAATGAAAAACTGTTTTTT,CASSGQGVTNEKLFF
TRBV9,TRBD2,TRBJ2-5,-,TGTGCCAGCAGCGTAGACGCGGGACTAGCTGCCGAGACCCAGTACTTC,CASSVDAGLAAETQYF
TRBV18,-,TRBJ1-5,-,TGTGCCAGCTCACCAGGGGGGAATCAGCCCCAGCATTTT,CASSPGGNQPQHF
TRBV12-5,-,TRBJ1-1,-,TGTGCTAGTGACCAACAGGGCTCGGCTGAAGCTTTCTTT,CASDQQGSAEAFF
TRBV7-9,TRBD1,TRBJ1-2,-,TGTGCCAGCAGCTTAGCCGGGACAGCCTATGGCTACACCTTC,CASSLAGTAYGYTF
TRBV7-8,-,TRBJ1-5,-,TGTGCCAGCAGCGACAACAGGGATCAGCCCCAGCATTTT,CASSDNRDQPQHF
TRBV3-1/TRBV3-2,TRBD2,TRBJ2-5,few,TGTGCCAGCAGCTGGGGACTAGCGAGTTCCCAAGAGACCCAGTACTTC,CASSWGLASSQETQYF
TRBV29-1,TRBD2,TRBJ2-5,once,TGCAGCGTTAAATACGCTAGCGGGGGGGCGGAGACCCAGTACTTC,CSVKYASGGAETQYF
TRBV10-3,TRBD2,TRBJ2-1,-,TGTGCCATCAGCGGGGGGGATTACAATGAGCAGTTCTTC,CAISGGDYNEQFF
TRBV5-1,-,TRBJ1-5,-,TGCGCCAGCAGCTTGGGGTCAGGGCCTAATCAGCCCCAGCATTTT,CASSLGSGPNQPQHF
TRBV15,TRBD1,TRBJ2-5,-,TGTGCCACCAGCAGGGGGGACAGCCAAGAGACCCAGTACTTC,CATSRGDSQETQYF
TRBV18,TRBD1,TRBJ1-1,-,TGTGCCAGCTCACCCCCTATGGGTTGGACAGGGGGCACTGAAGCTTTCTTT,CASSPPMGWTGGTEAFF
TRBV13,TRBD2,TRBJ2-3,-,TGTGCCAGCAGCTTAAGTCTATTGGGACACCGAGGACTAGCAATCGCAGATACGCAGTATTTT,CASSLSLLGHRGLAIADTQYF
TRBV12-3/TRBV12-4,-,TRBJ1-1,-,TGTGCCAGCAGTTTCGACAGAACTGAAGCTTTCTTT,CASSFDRTEAFF
TRBV29-1,-,TRBJ1-2,-,TGCAGCGCCCGCCCGACTCGGAGGGGTGGCTACACCTTC,CSARPTRRGGYTF
TRBV30,-,TRBJ2-3,-,TGTGCCTGGAGTCTCGGGGTCGGCACAGATACGCAGTATTTT,CAWSLGVGTDTQYF
TRBV5-1,-,TRBJ2-3,-,TGCGCCAGCAGCCACAGAGATCCCACAGATACGCAGTATTTT,CASSHRDPTDTQYF
TRBV27,TRBD2,TRBJ2-5,-,TGTGCCAGCAGTTTCTACGCTAGCGGGGGGAAAGAGACCCAGTACTTC,CASSFYASGGKETQYF
TRBV7-3,-,TRBJ2-3,-,TGTGCCAGCAGCTTAAGGGGCGGAGATACGCAGTATTTT,CASSLRGGDTQYF
TRBV15,-,TRBJ1-2,-,TGTGCCACCAGTAAGGCAGGGGACACCTTC,CATSKAGDTF
TRBV15,-,TRBJ1-1,-,TGTGCCACCGGCACCTTGAACACTGAAGCTTTCTTT,CATGTLNTEAFF
TRBV9,-,TRBJ2-1,-,TGTGCCAGCAGCGTAGCGGTGGGGCCCGGCTCCTACAATGAGCAGTTCTTC,CASSVAVGPGSYNEQFF
TRBV6-5,TRBD2,TRBJ2-1,-,TGTGCCAGCAGCTTGACTAGCGGCTCCTACAATGAGCAGTTCTTC,CASSLTSGSYNEQFF
TRBV4-1,-,TRBJ1-3,few,TGCGCCAGCAGCCAACGAACAGGGTTCGGAGGAAACACCATATATTTT,CASSQRTGFGGNTIYF
TRBV5-5,-,TRBJ2-4,-,TGTGCCAGCGGCGGGTCGTTGAAAAACATTCAGTACTTC,CASGGSLKNIQYF
TRBV19,-,TRBJ1-1,few,TGTGCCAGTAGTATAGACAGGGTGAACACTGAAGCTTTCTTT,CASSIDRVNTEAFF